The next 18 T cell receptor beta chains were all read from a single sample in a study of T cell repertoires in cytomegalovirus infection. TCRdb used MiXCR to reprocess the reads, holding one entry per CDR3 protein. The table has under 300,000 distinct CDR3 sequences, less than 25% seen once. The antigens for these receptors are not known. The input for sequencing was cultured PBMCs, taken from culture after CMV antigen stimulation. These receptors originate from a human donor in good health (CMV status not recorded). Some clones in this sample may be carry-over from other donors' samples.

This clonotype was picked up many times. The chain carries TRBV19 and TRBJ2-1; D uncertain. There are 12 residues in the CDR3. From germline, CDR1 is LNHDA and CDR2 SQIVND (reference sequence). Trimming removed 0 bases at V and 12 bases at J, with 9 bases between. The CDR3 DNA follows: TGTGCCAGTAGTATAGAGGACCGACGGCAGTTCTTC. Protein: CASSIEDRRQFF.

The V and J genes are TRBV27 and TRBJ1-2; a weak D match, TRBD1 (5 bases). V was clipped by 6 bases and J by 3 bases, with 17 bases between them. The V gene's germline CDR1 is MNHEY and CDR2 SMNVEV (reference sequence). This CDR3 has 15 residues. DNA of the CDR3: TGTGCCAGCAGCATGGGTGCCAGGGCGGACTATGGCTACACCTTC. This translates into CASSMGARADYGYTF.

The V gene is TRBV5-4, the J gene TRBJ1-1, with D possibly matching TRBD1 (5 bases). The length of the CDR3 is 13 residues. V gave up 5 bases and J gave up 1 base, with 9 bases separating them. CDR1 SGHNT and CDR2 YYREEE come from the germline V gene (reference sequence). The CDR3 here is CASSRDPNTEAFF. The CDR3 DNA sequence: TGTGCCAGCAGTCGGGACCCGAACACTGAAGCTTTCTTT.

This clonotype has just a few counts. The chain uses TRBV7-6 and TRBJ2-1, with D possibly being TRBD1 or TRBD2 (5 bases each). V was cut by 2 bases and J by 5 bases, with 13 bases left in between. This CDR3 is built from 15 residues. The germline gives CDR1 SGHVS, CDR2 FNYEAQ. CDR3 region: CASSLRGVEDNEQFF. The CDR3 DNA is TGTGCCAGCAGCTTAAGGGGAGTCGAAGACAATGAGCAGTTCTTC. Drawing the rest from reference TRBV7-6 and TRBJ2-1, the complete variable domain is GAGVSQSPRYKVTKRGQDVALRCDPISGHVSLYWYRQALGQGPEFLTYFNYEAQQDKSGLPNDRFSAERPEGSISTLTIQRTEQRDSAMYRCASSLRGVEDNEQFFGPGTRLTVL.

This clonotype has at least ten counts. The genes are TRBV7-2 and TRBJ2-1, with D unclear. Germline assignment: CDR1 SGHTA and CDR2 FQGNSA. V lost 0 bases, J lost 3 bases, and 9 bases lay in between. The CDR3 has 15 residues. CDR3 nucleotides: TGTGCCAGCAGCTTAGCGGGTATGTTCTACAATGAGCAGTTCTTC. Its protein product is CASSLAGMFYNEQFF.

The chain couples TRBV12-3 or TRBV12-4 to TRBJ1-2, with D unclear. V was trimmed by 6 bases and J by 8 bases, leaving 19 bases between them. This CDR3 comprises 14 residues. This chain's CDR3 is CASSPSGLKGGYTF. The CDR3 DNA sequence: TGTGCCAGCAGCCCCTCCGGGCTCAAAGGAGGCTACACCTTC.

This clonotype was found a few times. The chain employs TRBV5-4 and TRBJ2-1, with 8 bases that match TRBD2. The CDR3 loop spans 15 amino acids. Per the germline V gene, CDR1 is SGHNT and CDR2 is YYREEE (reference sequence). Unmatched junction bases numbered 3, after V lost 4 bases and J lost 0 bases. CDR3 residues: CASSASGSSYNEQFF. The CDR3 nucleotides read TGTGCCAGCAGCGCGAGCGGGAGCTCCTACAATGAGCAGTTCTTC.

This clonotype was counted between two and nine times. The V gene is TRBV19, the J gene TRBJ1-5; D is undetermined. Germline V CDR1 and CDR2: LNHDA, SQIVND (reference sequence). V was clipped by 7 bases and J by 0 bases, with 7 bases between them. This CDR3 has 13 residues. Here the CDR3 DNA reads TGTGCCAGTAACGCCGATAGCAATCAGCCCCAGCATTTT. It yields the protein CASNADSNQPQHF.

This sequence joins TRBV7-6 and TRBJ2-5, with 13 bases fitting TRBD2. V shed 5 bases, J shed 2 bases, and the junction held 8 bases outside the gene matches. Germline loops: CDR1 SGHVS, CDR2 FNYEAQ. The CDR3 extends over 17 amino acids. The CDR3 protein is CASSQGLAGRGQETQYF. The CDR3 region has the DNA TGTGCCAGCAGCCAGGGACTAGCGGGGCGGGGGCAAGAGACCCAGTACTTC.

This clonotype was counted ten times or more. The CDR3 coding sequence is TGTGCCAGCAGCTTACCTTTAGCGCTAAACACCGGGGAGCTGTTTTTT. Protein product: CASSLPLALNTGELFF. V and J are TRBV7-9 and TRBJ2-2, with a weak D call TRBD2 (5 bases). Germline lookup yields CDR1 SEHNR and CDR2 FQNEAQ (reference sequence). Trimming stripped 2 bases from V and 2 bases from J, with 12 bases between. The CDR3 is made up of 16 amino acids.

The chain joins TRBV12-3 or TRBV12-4 to TRBJ2-1; D uncertain. The CDR3 extends over 13 amino acids. Trimming removed 6 bases from V and 7 bases from J, with 13 bases in between. Written as DNA, the CDR3 is TGTGCCAGCAGCTACCTGGAGAGGAATGAGCAGTTCTTC. Translation: CASSYLERNEQFF.

The chain employs TRBV19 and TRBJ1-4, with 8 bases that match TRBD1. This CDR3 is 17 amino acids long. The V gene end was trimmed by 4 bases and the J gene end by 0 bases; junction bases not matched to a gene: 7. Germline CDR1 and CDR2: LNHDA and SQIVND (reference sequence). CDR3 sequence (DNA): TGTGCCAGTAGTACCGGGACAGGAGACCCAACTAATGAAAAACTGTTTTTT. It translates to CASSTGTGDPTNEKLFF.

The chain recombines TRBV12-3 or TRBV12-4 with TRBJ2-7; 8 positions match TRBD2. J was trimmed by 0 bases and V by 5 bases; bases with no gene match: 3. The CDR3 contains 14 residues. CDR3 DNA sequence: TGTGCCAGCAGTGGGACTAGAAGCTCCTACGAGCAGTACTTC. The encoded protein is CASSGTRSSYEQYF.

This clonotype was recorded a few times. The rearrangement uses TRBV7-3 and TRBJ2-1; D is perhaps TRBD2 (7 bases). Germline CDR1 and CDR2: SGHTA and FQGTGA. The CDR3 extends over 16 amino acids. V was pared by 5 bases and J by 1 base, with 15 bases between. As DNA, the CDR3 is TGTGCCAGCAGCCCGCAAGGGGGAGGGTCCTACAATGAGCAGTTCTTC. This encodes CASSPQGGGSYNEQFF.

The genes are TRBV2 and TRBJ1-2; a possible D gene is TRBD1 (5 bases). Trimming cost V 2 bases and J 4 bases, with 8 bases left between them. The CDR3 length is 13 residues. In germline, CDR1 is SNHLY, CDR2 FYNNEI. This CDR3 is CASSELGAYGYTF. The CDR3 nucleotides are TGTGCCAGCAGTGAACTAGGGGCCTATGGCTACACCTTC.

The table lists this clonotype with many counts. The genes are TRBV7-8 and TRBJ2-2; the D is unclear. The CDR3 is 15 amino acids. Germline assignment: CDR1 SGHVS and CDR2 FQNEAQ. The V end lost 1 base, the J end lost 2 bases, and 8 bases lay between the germline ends. The DNA of the CDR3 is TGTGCCAGCAGCTTAGACTTTCCCAACACCGGGGAGCTGTTTTTT. Amino acids: CASSLDFPNTGELFF.

This clonotype was observed many times. The CDR3 protein is CASRPASGNTIYF. The CDR3 DNA is TGTGCCAGCAGACCTGCATCTGGAAACACCATATATTTT. V and J are TRBV7-2 and TRBJ1-3; no definite D call. CDR1 SGHTA and CDR2 FQGNSA come from the germline V gene. The CDR3 covers 13 residues. V lost 6 bases and J lost 1, with 7 bases in between.

Concerning this clonotype: A junction end diverges from the germline sequence, so it may reflect a read error. V is TRBV7-4 and J is TRBJ1-1, with TRBD1 matching 10 bases. This CDR3 has 16 residues. CDR1 is SGHVT, CDR2 SQSDAQ, per germline. The CDR3 sequence: CASSLATGGANTGAFF. The CDR3 region has the DNA TGTGCCAGCAGCTTAGCGACAGGGGGCGCGAACACTGGAGCTTTCTTT.